This TCR beta chain was obtained from a study of cytomegalovirus exposure and HLA in healthy donors (dated by TCRdb to between 2016 and 2019). Concerning the study at large: An earlier analysis of 550 to 700 of the donors reported more than 250 Gb of sequence data and 117 million unique TCR beta sequences from about 180 million T cells. The aim of the study was to test whether cataloging public T cell receptors could identify signatures of past pathogen exposure. Every repertoire in the discovery cohort had been generated on one and the same sequencing platform. In the later analysis, no new phenotypic data were used to find candidate immune exposures; instead, reliance was placed on TCR beta sequences and their occurrence across donors. Among the approximately 400 genotyped donors, around 81% belonged to the genetic ancestry cluster associated with self-reported Caucasian donors. HLA typing included class I and class II loci at four-digit resolution. Because of strong linkage in the cohort, roughly five DR-DQ haplotypes were treated as single units for association and clustering. To study patterns of TCR occurrence, a later analysis re-analyzed previously published TCR beta repertoires from 666 donors and added high-resolution HLA genotyping. An early release covering approximately 600 HLA-typed donors comprised roughly 300 gigabases of sequencing data and around 80 million unique TCR sequences. Donor age, sex, ethnicity and CMV serostatus were compiled alongside the repertoire data. The study combined high-throughput TCR immunosequencing, statistical association of individual TCRs with disease status, and machine learning to predict cytomegalovirus infection status. Typing coverage varied by locus: 629-630 donors for A, B, C, DRB1 and DQB1; approximately 500 for DQA1; over 600 for DPA1; 450 to 480 for DPB1. In an earlier analysis of 500 to 650 of the donors, high-throughput TCR beta sequencing was used to judge whether each TCR beta V gene segment behaved as functional or pseudogenic. The T cell repertoires of around 730 subjects were profiled by immunosequencing and related to cytomegalovirus serostatus. Genome-wide SNP genotypes for about 65% of the 666 donors were used in a later genetic analysis, which treated that subset as a discovery cohort. Among almost 400 genotyped donors of the cohort, an average of around 240,000 unique TCR beta nucleotide sequences were sequenced per donor, roughly 20% of them non-productive. Along with the approximately 600-subject first cohort, a separate validation cohort of over a hundred different subjects was used. Study-wide findings and limitations: A further reported finding was that TCR beta sequences accurately predicted the HLA-A and HLA-B alleles for most subjects in the first cohort. In a later genetic analysis, fewer N-insertions in productive TCRs were reported among donors in an Asian-associated ancestry cluster than the roughly 700-donor mean. In a later analysis, the rate of TCR association differed among HLA loci, with DRB1 alleles having the most associated TCRs and HLA-C alleles having the fewest. Three of the identified cytomegalovirus-associated TCR beta chains were confirmed in vitro to be specific for cytomegalovirus antigens. Roughly uniform sequencing depth across donors was assumed in presence/absence analyses, although this assumption may not hold. A cluster of highly shared sequence variants was judged likely to be a technical artifact of the sequencing pipeline. Correlated functional status among segregating V segments might reflect linkage disequilibrium, but an unknown experimental factor could not be ruled out. Because counts were too low, about 18 rarely observed V segments, including chromosome 9 orphons, were left out of the earlier analysis of some 600 of the donors. V-gene and J-gene trimming of TCR beta chains was associated with a missense DCLRE1C variant in a later genetic analysis, and the association was replicated in an independent cohort. In a later analysis, most CMV-associated TCR beta chains were found to appear HLA-restricted, with HLA associations seemingly driven largely by CMV exposure. A later analysis reported that several top co-occurrence clusters appeared linked to parvovirus B19, influenza, CMV and Epstein-Barr virus. Some IMGT-functional V segments, including TRBV6-2 and TRBV6-3, could not be told apart with the 87-base-pair reads, so those segments were excluded. Assigning TCR associations to individual alleles was difficult when HLA alleles, especially DR and DQ, strongly co-occurred. The classifier was reported to diagnose cytomegalovirus status with high specificity and sensitivity in both the original and validation cohorts. The only immune exposure information available for the cohort was CMV serostatus. A total of about 180 TCR beta chains were listed by the study as associated with cytomegalovirus. The authors suggested that the approach could potentially be extended to other disease states and immunological phenotypes. In a later analysis, HLA-associated TCR beta chains were found to be more clonally expanded and to have lower generation probabilities than equally common non-associated chains. In a later analysis, 16,951 TCR beta sequences were associated with specific HLA alleles at a false discovery rate of 0.05. The cohort was sequenced for TCR beta chains only, and without alpha or paired-chain data the features that could be detected were limited. An earlier analysis of approximately 570 of the donors showed that most TCR beta V segments appeared in productive rearrangements either about 87% or about 30% of the time, which broadly matched IMGT annotations. Because HLA typing was missing for some donors at each locus, association tests included only the typed subset. Most TCR sequences were observed very rarely across donors, whereas some public TCRs were present in many individuals.

The library came from the immunoSEQ multiplex PCR assay. A mixture of 60 forward primers for TCR Vbeta segments and 13 reverse primers for TCR Jbeta segments was used in the multiplex PCR. The CDR3 region of rearranged TCR beta genes was amplified from genomic DNA by a multiplex PCR assay. Amplified TCR beta libraries were sequenced as 87-base-pair reads on the Illumina HiSeq System. Per the authors' processing: Across the roughly 640 repertoires, a later analysis counted some 81 million unique TCR beta chains, about 10 million of which were shared by at least two donors. Raw reads were error-corrected and collapsed into unique sequences by a nearest-neighbor algorithm in which closely related sequences were merged to remove PCR and sequencing errors. To assign V, D and J gene segments, CDR3 sequences were aligned to IMGT reference sequences. Each retained sequence needed at least a six-nucleotide match to both a V gene segment and a J gene segment. Rearrangements were called productive when the CDR3 lacked stop codons and stayed in frame with V and J; all others were non-productive. Following IMGT convention, CDR3 was defined as the stretch from the second conserved V-encoded cysteine to the conserved J-encoded phenylalanine. In an earlier analysis of 500 to 650 of the donors, sequences lacking an unambiguous match to a single V gene segment were excluded. In an earlier analysis of approximately 590 of the donors, V segments were called functional above 56.7% productive rearrangements and were called segregating when the between-donor standard deviation exceeded 5%. A statistical classification framework was developed to diagnose cytomegalovirus status using the catalog of TCR beta chain sequences. In a later analysis, V and J genes were assigned by comparing TCR nucleotide sequences against IMGT/GENE-DB human TR gene sequences. In a later analysis, CDR3 sequences and most-parsimonious VDJ recombination scenarios were assigned using the TCRdist pipeline. In a later analysis, every TCR beta chain was defined by the combination of its CDR3 amino acid sequence and its V-gene family, and reads without a unique V-gene family were dropped. To address suspected cross-contamination and a sequencing artifact, a later analysis removed 592 highly shared, low-generation-probability nucleotide sequences. In a later analysis, a clonal expansion index was calculated for each public chain from normalized within-repertoire ranks of inferred template counts. A later analysis computed generation probabilities with a VDJ recombination model fitted to out-of-frame rearrangements, and checked the results against IGoR. In a later analysis, TCR-TCR, TCR-HLA and TCR-CMV co-occurrence was scored with hypergeometric tests, and a repertoire-size bias correction was applied to TCR pairs. In a later analysis, false discovery rates were estimated by permuting HLA or CMV assignments 20 times. In a later analysis, co-occurring TCRs were grouped using DBSCAN, and TCRdist sequence similarity was added for clustering within HLA-allele-positive subsets. For co-occurrence clustering, repertoires with fewer than 30,000 or more than 120,000 public chains were excluded, along with roughly five repertoires with anomalous nucleotide sharing. TCRdb took this table from immuneACCESS and kept in-frame rearrangements with V and J called. Such tables lack part of the clones; where checked against another copy, unresolved V genes explain under half of the gap, and the rest is unexplained. Clone size and V and J calls were adopted from that table, with D and trimming inferred from the DNA. Present in this sample are around 200,000 clones, roughly 87% of which were seen just once. The top ten clonotypes cover 1.6% of the sample.

Turning to this clone: Its binding antigen is unknown. No qualities accompany the bases; no much larger clone lies one base away.

V and J are truncated by 2 bases and 0 bases respectively, leaving an intervening sequence of 10 bases. The CDR3 sequence holds 15 residues, the cysteine and phenylalanine included. Of all the DNA, just the CDR3 is kept, 45 bases in frame from base 1. Based on the germline V gene, the CDR1 and CDR2 sequences are MNHEY and SVGAGI. The cohort consisted of 650 to 700 healthy bone marrow donors. Cohort members were all nominally healthy when sampled, although unrecorded immune exposures were likely present. The donor was CMV seronegative and belonged to the group of over 350 seronegative cohort members. Each donor provided a peripheral blood sample, and peripheral blood mononuclear cells were used for TCR beta sequencing. Genomic DNA was extracted from the blood cell samples with the Qiagen DNeasy Blood Extraction Kit.

This chain joins TRBV6-5 to TRBJ1-1, with the identity of the D gene unclear. What was sequenced was PBMCs. The TCR comes from a man over 45 in good health and CMV-seronegative. The DNA sequence follows: TGTGCCAGCAGTTACCTCTACTCCCTGAACACTGAAGCTTTCTTT. This yields the protein CASSYLYSLNTEAFF.